These T cell receptor beta chains were read from a single sample in a study of beta chain features in type 1 diabetes. Here immunoSEQ multiplex PCR was the method, and the copy in TCRdb shows in-frame clones only, minus some. Here the sample spans 250,000 to 350,000 clones, 15% being singletons. The sample consisted of naive CD4+ T cells from blood. The receptors were gathered from a man aged 18-30 years with type 1 diabetes. Each CDR3 is given with its conserved first and last residue. Each record gives: J gene, D gene, V gene, clone size, CDR3 DNA, CDR3 protein. D genes are given only for firm matches. Size values are once, few and many counts, or a class for expanded clones, and some rows have none.

>TRBJ2-3|TRBD1|TRBV6-5|.
TGTGCCAGCAGTTACAACGGACAGGGGGCCCCAGATACGCAGTATTTT
CASSYNGQGAPDTQYF
>TRBJ2-2|.|TRBV5-1|few
TGCGCCAGCAGACGAATGGAGGGGACGCGAATCACCGGGGAGCTGTTTTTT
CASRRMEGTRITGELFF
>TRBJ1-1|.|TRBV19|few
TGTGCCAGTAGTGACCGAGGGACTGAAGCTTTCTTT
CASSDRGTEAFF
>TRBJ2-1|TRBD2|TRBV28|.
TGTGCCAGCAGTACAGCTAGCGGGGCCAGCTCCTACAATGAGCAGTTCTTC
CASSTASGASSYNEQFF
>TRBJ2-1|.|TRBV11-2|few
TGTGCCAGCAGCTTTATGTTCAGCAATGAGCAGTTCTTC
CASSFMFSNEQFF
>TRBJ2-3|TRBD2|TRBV5-4|.
TGTGCCAGCAGCTTGAGCGGGAGGGCCGCAGATACGCAGTATTTT
CASSLSGRAADTQYF
>TRBJ1-1|TRBD1|TRBV11-2|few
TGTGCCAGCAGATCCGTAGGGGGCCCCGGAAGCACTGAAGCTTTCTTT
CASRSVGGPGSTEAFF
>TRBJ2-7|.|TRBV5-6|.
TGTGCCAGCAGCTTCAGTTACTACGAGCAGTACTTC
CASSFSYYEQYF
>TRBJ1-2|TRBD1|TRBV9|few
TGTGCCAGCAGCGTAGCCGGGACAGGATACGGCTACACCTTC
CASSVAGTGYGYTF
>TRBJ1-2|TRBD1|TRBV25-1|.
TGTGCCAGCAGTGGGGACAGCTATGGCTACACCTTC
CASSGDSYGYTF
>TRBJ2-5|TRBD2|TRBV30|few
TGTGCCTGGAGAGTAGCGGGGGCCGGGGAGACCCAGTACTTC
CAWRVAGAGETQYF
>TRBJ2-1|.|TRBV7-2|few
TGTGCCAGCAGCTTAGTGGCTAGCTCGGGAACCTACAATGAGCAGTTCTTC
CASSLVASSGTYNEQFF
>TRBJ1-5|.|TRBV7-2|.
TGTGCCAGCAGCTTTTACAGGTCTAGCAATCAGCCCCAGCATTTT
CASSFYRSSNQPQHF
>TRBJ1-2|TRBD1|TRBV5-1|.
TGCGCCAGCAGCGCAGGGGACAGGCCCTCCTATGGCTACACCTTC
CASSAGDRPSYGYTF
>TRBJ1-1|TRBD1|TRBV9|.
TGTGCCAGCAGCACAACAGGGGGTTACACTGAAGCTTTCTTT
CASSTTGGYTEAFF
>TRBJ1-1|.|TRBV2|few
TGTGCCAGCAGCTACACTGAAGCTTTCTTT
CASSYTEAFF
>TRBJ2-1|TRBD2|TRBV7-2|few
TGTGCCAGCAGCTCTAGCGGGGGGAATGAGCAGTTCTTC
CASSSSGGNEQFF
>TRBJ2-3|TRBD2|TRBV30|few
TGTGCCTGGAGTGTATGGACTAGTACTTCCAACACAGATACGCAGTATTTT
CAWSVWTSTSNTDTQYF
>TRBJ2-5|.|TRBV6-1|.
TGTGCCAGCGGAACACAGGGTAGGGAGACCCAGTACTTC
CASGTQGRETQYF
>TRBJ2-3|.|TRBV7-9|.
TGTGCCAGCAGCCTGATCCAGGGGACCGATACGCAGTATTTT
CASSLIQGTDTQYF
>TRBJ2-1|.|TRBV6-5|few
TGTGCCAGCAGTTACCCCCTCGGGAACGAGCAGTTCTTC
CASSYPLGNEQFF
>TRBJ1-1|TRBD1|TRBV5-4|few
TGTGCCAGCACCCGAGGGGGCGGATGGAACACTGAAGCTTTCTTT
CASTRGGGWNTEAFF
>TRBJ2-1|TRBD2|TRBV6-6|.
TGTGCCAGCAGTTCCCGACTAGCGAGCAATGAGCAGTTCTTC
CASSSRLASNEQFF
>TRBJ2-1|TRBD2|TRBV5-6|few
TGTGCCAGCAGCTTGGCCCCTAGCGGAAGGTCCTACAATGAGCAGTTCTTC
CASSLAPSGRSYNEQFF
>TRBJ2-7|.|TRBV7-9|.
TGTGCCAGCAGCGTCAGGCGAGAAAGCTCCTACGAGCAGTACTTC
CASSVRRESSYEQYF
>TRBJ1-2|TRBD1|TRBV29-1|.
TGCAGCGTCCCGGGACAGAATAACTATGGCTACACCTTC
CSVPGQNNYGYTF